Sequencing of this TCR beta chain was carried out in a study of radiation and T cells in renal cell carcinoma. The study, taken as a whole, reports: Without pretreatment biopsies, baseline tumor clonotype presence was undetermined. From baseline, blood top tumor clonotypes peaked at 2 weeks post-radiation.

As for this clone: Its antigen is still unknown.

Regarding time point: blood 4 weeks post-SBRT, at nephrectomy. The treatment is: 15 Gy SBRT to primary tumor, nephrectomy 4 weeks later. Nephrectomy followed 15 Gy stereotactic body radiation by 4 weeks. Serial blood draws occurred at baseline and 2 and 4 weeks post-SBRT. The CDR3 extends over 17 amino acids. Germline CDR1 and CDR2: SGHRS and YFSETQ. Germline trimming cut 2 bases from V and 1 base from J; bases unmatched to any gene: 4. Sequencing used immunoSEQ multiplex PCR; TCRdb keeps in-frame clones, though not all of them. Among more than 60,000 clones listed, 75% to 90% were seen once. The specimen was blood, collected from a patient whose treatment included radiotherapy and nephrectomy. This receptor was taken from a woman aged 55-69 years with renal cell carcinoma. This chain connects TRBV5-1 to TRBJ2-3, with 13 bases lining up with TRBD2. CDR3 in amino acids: CASSFRLAGGGTDTQYF. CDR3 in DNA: TGCGCCAGCAGCTTCCGACTAGCGGGAGGTGGCACAGATACGCAGTATTTT.